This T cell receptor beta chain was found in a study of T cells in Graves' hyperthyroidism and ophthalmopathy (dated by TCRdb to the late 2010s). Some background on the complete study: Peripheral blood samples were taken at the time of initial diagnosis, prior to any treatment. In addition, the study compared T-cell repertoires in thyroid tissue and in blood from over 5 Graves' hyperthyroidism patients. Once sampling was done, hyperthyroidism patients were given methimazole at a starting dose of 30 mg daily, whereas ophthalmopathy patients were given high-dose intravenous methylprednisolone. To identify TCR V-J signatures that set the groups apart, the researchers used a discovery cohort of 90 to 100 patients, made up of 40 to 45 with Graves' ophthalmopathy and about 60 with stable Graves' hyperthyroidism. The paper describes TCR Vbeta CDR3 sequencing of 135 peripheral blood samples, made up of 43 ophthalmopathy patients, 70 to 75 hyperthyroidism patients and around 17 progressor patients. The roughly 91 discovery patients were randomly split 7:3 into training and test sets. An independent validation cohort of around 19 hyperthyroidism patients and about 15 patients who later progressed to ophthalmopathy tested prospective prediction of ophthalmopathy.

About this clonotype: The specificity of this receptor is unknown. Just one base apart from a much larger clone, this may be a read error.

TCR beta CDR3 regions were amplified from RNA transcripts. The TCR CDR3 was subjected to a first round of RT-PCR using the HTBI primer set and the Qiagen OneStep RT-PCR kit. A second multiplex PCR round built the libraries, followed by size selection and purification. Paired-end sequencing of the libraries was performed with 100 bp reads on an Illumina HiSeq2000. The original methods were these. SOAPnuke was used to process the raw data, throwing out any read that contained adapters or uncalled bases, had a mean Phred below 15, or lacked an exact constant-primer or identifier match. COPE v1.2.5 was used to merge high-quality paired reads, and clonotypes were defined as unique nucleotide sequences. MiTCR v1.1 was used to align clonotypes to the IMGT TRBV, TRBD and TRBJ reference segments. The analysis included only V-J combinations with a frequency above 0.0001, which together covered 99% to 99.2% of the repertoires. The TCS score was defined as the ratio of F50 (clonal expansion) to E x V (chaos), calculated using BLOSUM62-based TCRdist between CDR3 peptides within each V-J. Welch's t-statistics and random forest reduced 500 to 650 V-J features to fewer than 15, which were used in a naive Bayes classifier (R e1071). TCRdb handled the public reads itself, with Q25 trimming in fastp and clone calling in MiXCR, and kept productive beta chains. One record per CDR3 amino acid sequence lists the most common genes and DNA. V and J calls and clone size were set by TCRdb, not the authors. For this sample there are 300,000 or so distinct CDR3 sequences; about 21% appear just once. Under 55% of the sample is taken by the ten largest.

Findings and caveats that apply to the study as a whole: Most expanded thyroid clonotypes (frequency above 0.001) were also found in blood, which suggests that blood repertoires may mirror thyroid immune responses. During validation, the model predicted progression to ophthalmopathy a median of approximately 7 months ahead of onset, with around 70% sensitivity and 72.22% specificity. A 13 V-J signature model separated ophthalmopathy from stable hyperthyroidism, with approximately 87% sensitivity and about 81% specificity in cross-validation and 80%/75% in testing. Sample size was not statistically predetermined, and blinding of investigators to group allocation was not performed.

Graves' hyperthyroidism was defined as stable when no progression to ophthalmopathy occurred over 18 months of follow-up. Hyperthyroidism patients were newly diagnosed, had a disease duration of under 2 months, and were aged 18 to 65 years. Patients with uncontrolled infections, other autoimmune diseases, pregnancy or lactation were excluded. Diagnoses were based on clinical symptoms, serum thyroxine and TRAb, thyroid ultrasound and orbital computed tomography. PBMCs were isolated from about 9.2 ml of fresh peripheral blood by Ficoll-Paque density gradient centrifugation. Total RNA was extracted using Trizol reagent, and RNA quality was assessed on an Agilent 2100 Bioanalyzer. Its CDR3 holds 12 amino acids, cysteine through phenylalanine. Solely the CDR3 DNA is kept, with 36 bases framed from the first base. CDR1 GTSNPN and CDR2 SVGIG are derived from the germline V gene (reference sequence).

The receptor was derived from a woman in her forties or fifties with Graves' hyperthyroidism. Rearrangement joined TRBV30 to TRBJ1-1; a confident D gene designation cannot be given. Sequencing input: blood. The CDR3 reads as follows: CAWSRAGTEVFF. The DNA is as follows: TGTGCCTGGAGTCGAGCGGGCACTGAAGTTTTCTTT. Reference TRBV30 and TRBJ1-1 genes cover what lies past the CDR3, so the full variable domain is SQTIHQWPATLVQPVGSPLSLECTVEGTSNPNLYWYRQAAGRGLQLLFYSVGIGQISSEVPQNLSASRPQDRQFILSSKKLLLSDSGFYLCAWSRAGTEVFFGQGTRLTVV.